The 23 T cell receptor beta chains listed next were all sequenced from one sample in a study of T cells in localized non-small cell lung cancer. TCRdb's copy holds only in-frame clones and misses some; the assay was immunoSEQ multiplex PCR. The sample holds a few thousand clones, 28% seen once. The source material was lung tumor tissue, sampled before any cancer treatment. The receptor set was obtained from a female donor of 60 years or more with stage I lung adenocarcinoma.

For the CDR3, the DNA is TGTGCCTGGAGTCGGGGGGGCGCGGGTAACACCATATATTTT. Protein: CAWSRGGAGNTIYF. J is TRBJ1-3 and V is TRBV30; weak D call: TRBD1 (6 bases). CDR3 size: 14 residues. V was trimmed by 2 bases and J by 7 bases, leaving 15 bases between them. Germline CDR1 is GTSNPN and CDR2 is SVGIG (reference sequence).

This chain links TRBV9 with TRBJ2-2, with D unclear. With 4 bases removed from V and 8 bases from J, the gap between germline ends came to 9 bases. Per germline, CDR1 SGDLS and CDR2 YYNGEE. CDR3 size: 12 residues. CDR3 amino acids: CASSPGGGELFF. The CDR3 bases are TGTGCCAGCAGCCCCGGTGGAGGGGAGCTGTTTTTT.

This clone was observed a few times. J is TRBJ2-3 and V is TRBV1; TRBD2, the D gene given by the table, was not confirmed from the DNA. TRBV1 is deemed a pseudogene. The CDR3 runs to 15 residues. This chain's CDR3 is CASSQDRFLTDTQYF. Written as DNA, the CDR3 is TGCGCCAGCAGCCAAGATCGGTTTCTGACAGATACGCAGTATTTT.

The J gene is TRBJ2-6, the V gene TRBV19, with D uncertain. The CDR3 has 15 amino acids. Looked up from germline, CDR1 is LNHDA and CDR2 is SQIVND (reference sequence). The V end lost 3 bases, the J end lost 4 bases, and 10 bases lay between the germline ends. CDR3 protein: CASSIHSAGANVLTF. The CDR3 DNA follows: TGTGCCAGTAGTATTCACAGCGCAGGGGCCAACGTCCTGACTTTC. The variable domain in full, with the rest retrieved from reference TRBV19 and TRBJ2-6, is DGGITQSPKYLFRKEGQNVTLSCEQNLNHDAMYWYRQDPGQGLRLIYYSQIVNDFQKGDIAEGYSVSREKKESFPLTVTSAQKNPTAFYLCASSIHSAGANVLTFGAGSRLTVL.

The V call is TRBV6-8, the J call TRBJ2-7, with 8 bases lining up with TRBD1. Germline V gene data show CDR1 as MNHGY and CDR2 as SAAAGT. The trim removed 5 bases at V and 6 bases at J, leaving 9 bases unmatched. CDR3 size: 14 residues. The CDR3 protein is CASSPTGTGFEQYV. CDR3 DNA sequence: TGTGCCAGCAGTCCCACCGGGACAGGCTTCGAGCAGTACGTC.

Only a few counts were recorded for this clone. This rearrangement joins TRBV11-3 to TRBJ2-7; D possibly corresponds to TRBD1 (6 bases). The CDR3 is made up of 14 amino acids. Germline V lookup: CDR1 SGHNT, CDR2 YENEEA. Trimming cost V 6 bases and J 2 bases, with 14 bases left between them. CDR3 nucleotides: TGTGCCAGCAGATATTTTGAGGGGGCCTACGAGCAGTACTTC. This codes for CASRYFEGAYEQYF.

This clone is classed as medium-sized. V gene TRBV11-3 combines with J gene TRBJ1-5; possible D gene TRBD1, 6 bases. Germline CDR1 reads SGHNT; CDR2 reads YENEEA. The CDR3 runs to 15 residues. Trimming shortened V by 0 bases and J by 5 bases, and 11 bases separated the two germline ends. The CDR3: CASSLDGQLYQPQHF. Here the CDR3 DNA reads TGTGCCAGCAGCTTAGATGGACAGCTCTATCAGCCCCAGCATTTT. The whole variable domain, filled in from reference TRBV11-3 and TRBJ1-5, reads EAGVVQSPRYKIIEKKQPVAFWCNPISGHNTLYWYLQNLGQGPELLIRYENEEAVDDSQLPKDRFSAERLKGVDSTLKIQPAELGDSAVYLCASSLDGQLYQPQHFGDGTRLSIL.

This clone was counted only a few times. The V call is TRBV11-3, the J call TRBJ2-7; possible D gene TRBD2, 6 bases. Germline V gives CDR1 SGHNT, CDR2 YENEEA. V dropped 6 bases and J dropped 3 bases, with 18 bases sitting between them. The CDR3 has 15 amino acids. CDR3 DNA: TGTGCCAGCAGTATCAGTCCCGGACTATTCTACGAGCAGTACTTC. Translating gives CASSISPGLFYEQYF.

The CDR3: CASRGTLTAEAFF. DNA of the CDR3: TGCGCCAGCAGAGGTACGCTAACTGCTGAAGCTTTCTTT. This sequence joins TRBV10-2 and TRBJ1-1; D gene uncertain. CDR1 WSHSY and CDR2 SAAADI come from the germline V gene. The CDR3 spans 13 residues. V gave up 6 bases and J gave up 6 bases, with 14 bases separating them.

The chain links TRBV5-1 to TRBJ2-5, with 7 bases matching TRBD2. Trimming took 1 base from V and 3 from J; bases not matched to a gene: 3. Germline CDR1 is SGHRS and CDR2 is YFSETQ. The CDR3 consists of 14 residues. This CDR3 is CASSLFAGEETQYF. The DNA of the CDR3 is TGCGCCAGCAGCTTGTTCGCGGGAGAAGAGACCCAGTACTTC.

The rearrangement joins TRBV6-8 to TRBJ1-2; D ambiguous. Germline-derived CDR1 and CDR2 are MNHGY and SAAAGT. Deletions cut 5 bases from V and 0 bases from J, with 13 bases between. The CDR3 runs to 15 residues. CDR3: CASSPGGRTNYGYTF. CDR3 in DNA: TGTGCCAGCAGTCCCGGCGGCAGAACTAACTATGGCTACACCTTC.

By share, this clone ranks as large (0.1 to 1%). The chain combines TRBV11-3 with TRBJ1-2, with a weak D call TRBD1 (6 bases). CDR3 length equals 14 residues. CDR1 is SGHNT, CDR2 YENEEA, per germline. The germline V and J ends were trimmed by 5 bases and 4 bases, with 14 bases remaining between them. The CDR3 region has the DNA TGTGCCAGCAGCCCATTACAGGGTATCTATGGCTACACCTTC. It yields the protein CASSPLQGIYGYTF. The entire variable domain, with the rest obtained from reference TRBV11-3 and TRBJ1-2, is as follows: EAGVVQSPRYKIIEKKQPVAFWCNPISGHNTLYWYLQNLGQGPELLIRYENEEAVDDSQLPKDRFSAERLKGVDSTLKIQPAELGDSAVYLCASSPLQGIYGYTFGSGTRLTVV.

There are a few counts of this clone. The V and J genes are TRBV6-7 and TRBJ2-2, with 9 bases identical to TRBD1. TRBV6-7 is given ORF status, its function remaining uncertain. The CDR3 has 17 amino acids. V gave up 6 bases and J gave up 3 bases; unmatched junction bases: 11. For the CDR3, the DNA is TGTGCCAGCAGGGGGGCCGGGACAGGGACCTACACCGGGGAGCTGTTTTTT. Its translation is CASRGAGTGTYTGELFF.

The chain is built from TRBV5-1 and TRBJ1-1, with D possibly matching TRBD1 (6 bases). The CDR3 is made up of 17 amino acids. Germline CDR1 is SGHRS and CDR2 is YFSETQ. V shed 3 bases and J shed 6 bases, with 24 bases lying between them. CDR3 loop: CASSSTSLTGGSAEAFF. The DNA of the CDR3 is TGCGCCAGCAGCTCGACTAGTTTGACAGGCGGTTCTGCTGAAGCTTTCTTT.

The rearrangement uses TRBV13 and TRBJ2-3, with D perhaps matching TRBD1 or TRBD2 (5 bases each). The CDR3 consists of 15 residues. Trimming cost V 1 base and J 2 bases, with 10 bases left between them. Per the germline V gene, CDR1 is PRHDT and CDR2 is FYEKMQ (reference sequence). The CDR3 DNA follows: TGTGCCAGCAGCTTAGTTGGGGGTTCCACAGATACGCAGTATTTT. It encodes CASSLVGGSTDTQYF.

This clone has only a few counts. V and J are TRBV18 and TRBJ1-3, with D perhaps TRBD1 (6 bases). This CDR3 is 18 amino acids long. Germline CDR1 reads KGHSH; CDR2 reads LQKENI. Trimming pared 4 bases from V and 1 base from J, leaving 20 bases between. As DNA, the CDR3 is TGTGCCAGCTCACAACTCCGGGACATGGAACTTTCTGGAAACACCATATATTTT. Translation: CASSQLRDMELSGNTIYF. Drawing the rest from reference TRBV18 and TRBJ1-3, the complete variable domain is NAGVMQNPRHLVRRRGQEARLRCSPMKGHSHVYWYRQLPEEGLKFMVYLQKENIIDESGMPKERFSAEFPKEGPSILRIQQVVRGDSAAYFCASSQLRDMELSGNTIYFGEGSWLTVV.

The chain recombines TRBV9 with TRBJ1-1; maybe TRBD1 (5 bases). V was trimmed by 3 bases and J by 4 bases, leaving 13 bases between them. Germline assignment: CDR1 SGDLS and CDR2 YYNGEE. The CDR3 is made up of 14 amino acids. CDR3 protein: CASSARDGTTEAFF. The CDR3 bases are TGTGCCAGCAGCGCACGGGACGGTACCACTGAAGCTTTCTTT.

This clone counts as large. The V gene is TRBV6-8, the J gene TRBJ2-7; TRBD1 matches at 7 bases. CDR3 length equals 13 residues. Per the germline V gene, CDR1 is MNHGY and CDR2 is SAAAGT. V lost 6 bases to trimming and J lost 3 bases; unmatched junction nucleotides: 5. The CDR3 region has the DNA TGTGCCAGCAGACTCAGGGACAGCTACGAGCAGTACTTC. Its protein is CASRLRDSYEQYF.

DNA of the CDR3: TGTGCCAGTAGTATTGCGACAGGGTACCAAGAGACCCAGTACTTC. This gives the protein CASSIATGYQETQYF. The chain joins TRBV19 to TRBJ2-5; 7 nucleotides match TRBD1. Per germline, CDR1 LNHDA and CDR2 SQIVND (reference sequence). This CDR3 comprises 15 residues. V was clipped by 3 bases and J by 0 bases; unmatched bases: 4.

The chain recombines TRBV6-8 with TRBJ1-5, with D possibly being TRBD1 (5 bases). The germline V and J ends were trimmed by 6 bases and 0 bases, with 12 bases remaining between them. CDR3 length: 15 residues. Germline values: CDR1 MNHGY, CDR2 SAAAGT. The CDR3, as DNA: TGTGCCAGCAGACTACAGGAATATAGCAATCAGCCCCAGCATTTT. Amino acid sequence: CASRLQEYSNQPQHF.

The rearrangement joins TRBV30 to TRBJ1-4, with no clear D. The V gene lost 8 bases and the J gene lost 10 bases, with 26 bases spanning the gap. Germline V gene sequence: CDR1 GTSNPN, CDR2 SVGIG (reference sequence). The CDR3 spans 15 residues. CDR3 residues: CAMEQKRTAPRKLFF. CDR3 DNA sequence: TGTGCCATGGAACAGAAACGGACTGCCCCGAGAAAACTGTTTTTT.

The chain joins TRBV5-1 to TRBJ2-7; 9 bases are shared with TRBD1. Germline-derived CDR1 and CDR2 are SGHRS and YFSETQ. The CDR3 loop spans 17 amino acids. Trimming took 0 bases from V and 2 from J; bases not matched to a gene: 9. CDR3 DNA: TGCGCCAGCAGCTTGGAGGGAACCGGGACAGGGCCCTACGAGCAGTACTTC. Its protein product is CASSLEGTGTGPYEQYF.

V and J are TRBV18 and TRBJ1-2, with D unclear. Germline CDR1 reads KGHSH; CDR2 reads LQKENI. V was cut by 5 bases and J by 6 bases, with 19 bases left in between. The CDR3 contains 15 residues. Here the CDR3 DNA reads TGTGCCAGCTCATTCACACGGACCGCTCAGGATGGCTACACCTTC. Its protein product is CASSFTRTAQDGYTF.